This T cell receptor beta chain was profiled in a study of cytomegalovirus exposure and HLA in healthy donors. Use of 60 Vbeta and 13 Jbeta primers characterized the PCR. Only in-frame clones appear in the TCRdb table, and some are missing; sequencing was by immunoSEQ multiplex PCR. This table holds more than 110,000 clones, about three quarters found once. As concerns this clone: The target antigen is unknown.

The V gene end was trimmed by 5 bases and the J gene end by 2 bases; junction bases not matched to a gene: 2. Germline values: CDR1 SGHNT, CDR2 YENEEA. CDR3 length: 14 residues. Findings and limits, study-wide: Being productive about 87% or about 30% of the time was typical of most TCR beta V segments in an earlier analysis. The number of N-insertions in an Asian-associated ancestry cluster was reportedly below the approximately 700-donor mean in a later analysis. Further analysis, carried out later, found HLA-associated TCR beta chains more clonally expanded than equally common other chains. Associated with cytomegalovirus, according to the listing, were around 160 TCR beta chains.

The rearrangement uses TRBV11-3 and TRBJ2-7, with 11 bases lining up with TRBD2. The clonotype was recovered from a man in his forties in good health and CMV-seropositive. What was sequenced was PBMCs. The CDR3, as DNA: TGTGCCAGCAGCGGACTAGCGGGCACCTACGAGCAGTACTTC. Residues: CASSGLAGTYEQYF.